This entry lists 22 T cell receptor beta chains sequenced from one sample in a study of cytomegalovirus exposure and HLA in healthy donors. This table comes from immunoSEQ multiplex PCR, and its TCRdb copy is limited to in-frame clones, with some not included. Here the sample spans approximately 160,000 clones, 70% to 90% being singletons. The specimen was PBMCs. All receptors come from a man aged 25-45 years in good health and CMV-seropositive.

The rearrangement joins TRBV2 to TRBJ2-7, with 10 bases that match TRBD1. There are 15 residues in the CDR3. Germline CDR1 reads SNHLY; CDR2 reads FYNNEI. V trimming: 3 bases; J trimming: 1 base; junction bases outside the gene matches: 3. CDR3 in DNA: TGTGCCAGCAGTGAGGGGGACAGGGGTTCCTACGAGCAGTACTTC. This sequence encodes CASSEGDRGSYEQYF.

This clone was seen only once. The V call is TRBV7-3, the J call TRBJ2-1, with TRBD2 identical over 14 bases. CDR3 length: 17 amino acids. The junction had 4 bases not matched to a gene; V was cut back by 5 bases and J by 1 base. Germline V CDR1 and CDR2: SGHTA, FQGTGA. The CDR3 sequence: CASSPTSGGASYNEQFF. The CDR3 DNA follows: TGTGCCAGCAGCCCGACTAGCGGGGGGGCGTCCTACAATGAGCAGTTCTTC.

The rearrangement links TRBV19 to TRBJ2-7; TRBD1 is a possible D gene (6 bases). The CDR3 loop spans 16 amino acids. Germline V CDR1 and CDR2: LNHDA, SQIVND (reference sequence). With 8 bases removed from V and 1 base from J, the gap between germline ends came to 21 bases. The CDR3 coding sequence is TGTGCCAGTTCTAAACGAAATCCGGGACAATCCTACGAGCAGTACTTC. Translated: CASSKRNPGQSYEQYF. The variable domain in full, completed from reference TRBV19 and TRBJ2-7, reads DGGITQSPKYLFRKEGQNVTLSCEQNLNHDAMYWYRQDPGQGLRLIYYSQIVNDFQKGDIAEGYSVSREKKESFPLTVTSAQKNPTAFYLCASSKRNPGQSYEQYFGPGTRLTVT.

This clone has only one observation. This sequence joins TRBV23-1 and TRBJ1-2; the D gene is possibly TRBD1 (5 bases). TRBV23-1 is filed as an ORF, its function uncertain. The CDR3 spans 17 residues. V was trimmed by 4 bases and J by 4 bases, leaving 22 bases between them. The chain's CDR3 is CASSLRQGQAKGYGYTF. In DNA form, the CDR3 reads TGCGCCAGCAGTCTTAGGCAGGGCCAAGCGAAGGGCTATGGCTACACCTTC.

V is TRBV25-1 and J is TRBJ1-3; 9 positions match TRBD1. The CDR3 consists of 15 residues. Looked up from germline, CDR1 is MGHDK and CDR2 is SYGVNS. The J segment lost 4 bases and the V segment lost 6 bases, leaving 7 bases of the junction unmatched. DNA of the CDR3: TGTGCCAGCAGCCGAACAGGGGGCTTAGGAAACACCATATATTTT. Translated, it gives CASSRTGGLGNTIYF.

The chain links TRBV11-2 to TRBJ2-5; no firm D call. CDR1 and CDR2 from the germline V gene are SGHAT and FQNNGV. The CDR3 has 13 amino acids. Trimming cost V 4 bases and J 1 base, with 7 bases left between them. The CDR3 DNA reads as TGTGCCAGCAGCTCGCCCAGCCAAGAGACCCAGTACTTC. Residues: CASSSPSQETQYF.

This clone was found a few times. V is TRBV10-3 and J is TRBJ2-7; TRBD1 matches 8 bases. The J segment lost 3 bases and the V segment lost 4 bases, leaving 8 bases of the junction unmatched. CDR1 ENHRY and CDR2 SYGVKD come from the germline V gene. The CDR3 runs 15 residues. This CDR3 is CAISGGTTGVYEQYF. CDR3 DNA: TGTGCCATCAGTGGGGGCACGACAGGGGTCTACGAGCAGTACTTC.

The V gene is TRBV7-9, the J gene TRBJ2-7; possible D gene TRBD2, 7 bases. CDR1 and CDR2 from the germline V gene are SEHNR and FQNEAQ (reference sequence). The CDR3 runs to 14 residues. V was cut by 5 bases and J by 6 bases, with 17 bases left in between. CDR3 DNA: TGTGCCAGCAGCCCCGGCGGGGGCTTCGGCGAGCAGTACTTC. It specifies CASSPGGGFGEQYF.

This sequence joins TRBV27 and TRBJ2-5, with 7 bases lining up with TRBD2. CDR3 length: 15 residues. V shed 5 bases, J shed 5 bases, and the junction held 11 bases outside the gene matches. In germline, CDR1 is MNHEY, CDR2 SMNVEV (reference sequence). CDR3 nucleotides: TGTGCCAGCAGTCCCTGGGGGGGAAGGGAGGAGACCCAGTACTTC. The encoded protein is CASSPWGGREETQYF.

As DNA, the CDR3 is TGTGCCAGCAGGTTTAGCGGGGGGGCTCCGAGCACAGATACGCAGTATTTT. Translating gives CASRFSGGAPSTDTQYF. V usage is TRBV2 and J usage is TRBJ2-3; 11 bases are a match to TRBD2. The CDR3 loop spans 17 amino acids. Germline V gives CDR1 SNHLY, CDR2 FYNNEI. The ends lost 6 bases at V and 0 bases at J; junction bases unmatched: 8.

The chain is built from TRBV10-2 and TRBJ1-1; D uncertain. The V end was cut by 6 bases, the J end by 0 bases, with 5 bases between. Per the germline V gene, CDR1 is WSHSY and CDR2 is SAAADI. The CDR3 spans 12 residues. CDR3 region: CASSRMNTEAFF. CDR3 nucleotides: TGCGCCAGCAGCAGAATGAACACTGAAGCTTTCTTT.

The chain employs TRBV7-9 and TRBJ1-2; D may be TRBD1 (5 bases). This CDR3 region has 15 residues. CDR1 and CDR2 (germline): SEHNR, FQNEAQ (reference sequence). V was pared by 1 base and J by 3 bases, with 12 bases between. The CDR3: CASSLVLGGDYGYTF. The CDR3 coding sequence is TGTGCCAGCAGCTTAGTATTGGGGGGTGACTATGGCTACACCTTC.

This chain connects TRBV7-9 to TRBJ2-7; D is possibly TRBD1 (5 bases). CDR1 and CDR2 from the germline V gene are SEHNR and FQNEAQ (reference sequence). V gave up 5 bases and J gave up 0 bases, with 11 bases separating them. This CDR3 comprises 14 residues. CDR3 residues: CASSPRQISYEQYF. The CDR3, as DNA: TGTGCCAGCAGCCCCAGACAGATCTCCTACGAGCAGTACTTC.

This clone was found many times. The chain is built from TRBV2 and TRBJ1-6; D uncertain. CDR3 length: 14 residues. Trimming shortened V by 7 bases and J by 0 bases, and 7 bases separated the two germline ends. Per the germline V gene, CDR1 is SNHLY and CDR2 is FYNNEI. In DNA form, the CDR3 reads TGTGCCAGCATGCCCAGCTCCTATAATTCACCCCTCCACTTT. It encodes CASMPSSYNSPLHF. Supplemented by reference TRBV2 and TRBJ1-6, the full variable domain reads EPEVTQTPSHQVTQMGQEVILRCVPISNHLYFYWYRQILGQKVEFLVSFYNNEISEKSEIFDDQFSVERPDGSNFTLKIRSTKLEDSAMYFCASMPSSYNSPLHFGNGTRLTVT.

The rearrangement joins TRBV9 to TRBJ1-5; D not resolved. V lost 0 bases and J lost 7, with 11 bases in between. The CDR3 consists of 14 residues. Germline V lookup: CDR1 SGDLS, CDR2 YYNGEE. CDR3 region: CASSVGRVDQPQHF. Written as DNA, the CDR3 is TGTGCCAGCAGCGTAGGGAGGGTTGACCAGCCCCAGCATTTT.

The J gene is TRBJ2-3, the V gene TRBV5-4, with 12 bases that match TRBD2. The CDR3 is made up of 17 amino acids. The germline V gene encodes CDR1 SGHNT and CDR2 YYREEE (reference sequence). Germline trimming cut 0 bases from V and 4 bases from J; bases unmatched to any gene: 6. CDR3: CASSLGGSSGGADTQYF. Written as DNA, the CDR3 is TGTGCCAGCAGCTTGGGCGGGTCTAGCGGGGGGGCAGATACGCAGTATTTT.

The V and J genes are TRBV5-4 and TRBJ2-5; perhaps TRBD2 as D (5 bases). This CDR3 region has 15 residues. Germline values: CDR1 SGHNT, CDR2 YYREEE (reference sequence). With 3 bases removed from V and 13 bases from J, the gap between germline ends came to 25 bases. The CDR3 loop reads CASSSNLDAGGSLYF. In DNA form, the CDR3 reads TGTGCCAGCAGCTCGAACCTGGATGCGGGTGGTAGTCTGTACTTC. The full variable domain, in which reference TRBV5-4 and TRBJ2-5 provide the parts outside the CDR3, is ETGVTQSPTHLIKTRGQQVTLRCSSQSGHNTVSWYQQALGQGPQFIFQYYREEENGRGNFPPRFSGLQFPNYSSELNVNALELDDSALYLCASSSNLDAGGSLYFGPGTRLLVL.

V is TRBV7-2 and J is TRBJ2-2; 15 positions match TRBD2. CDR1 and CDR2 from the germline V gene are SGHTA and FQGNSA. This CDR3 region has 17 residues. With 5 bases clipped from V and 7 bases from J, the junction kept 8 bases outside the gene matches. This chain's CDR3 is CASSLRTSGGALGELFF. The CDR3 DNA reads TGTGCCAGCAGCCTTAGGACTAGCGGGGGGGCCCTCGGGGAGCTGTTTTTT.

This rearrangement joins TRBV7-9 to TRBJ2-1; TRBD2 aligns across 9 bases. This CDR3 comprises 15 residues. Trimming removed 11 bases from V and 7 bases from J; junction bases left unmatched: 15. Germline CDR1 reads SEHNR; CDR2 reads FQNEAQ (reference sequence). In DNA form, the CDR3 reads TGTGCCGGCCATCCTTCTAGCGGGGTTAGTAATGAGCAGTTCTTC. This codes for CAGHPSSGVSNEQFF.

V and J are TRBV5-4 and TRBJ2-3, with 7 bases fitting TRBD2. The CDR3 covers 15 residues. Germline trimming cut 0 bases from V and 2 bases from J; bases unmatched to any gene: 3. CDR1 and CDR2 from the germline V gene are SGHNT and YYREEE (reference sequence). Here the CDR3 reads CASSLASGATDTQYF. The CDR3 DNA reads as TGTGCCAGCAGCTTGGCTAGCGGTGCCACAGATACGCAGTATTTT. The variable domain in full, completed from reference TRBV5-4 and TRBJ2-3, reads ETGVTQSPTHLIKTRGQQVTLRCSSQSGHNTVSWYQQALGQGPQFIFQYYREEENGRGNFPPRFSGLQFPNYSSELNVNALELDDSALYLCASSLASGATDTQYFGPGTRLTVL.

For the CDR3, the DNA is TGTGCCAGCAGCCATGGGACTAGCGGGTACTACAATGAGCAGTTCTTC. It specifies CASSHGTSGYYNEQFF. This chain links TRBV14 with TRBJ2-1; 12 positions match TRBD2. CDR3 length equals 16 residues. Germline V CDR1 and CDR2: SGHDN, FVKESK. The V segment lost 3 bases and the J segment 3 bases; nucleotides outside the gene matches: 3.

The chain is built from TRBV7-2 and TRBJ1-2; perhaps TRBD1 as D (6 bases). This CDR3 has 15 amino acids. From germline, CDR1 is SGHTA and CDR2 FQGNSA. Trimming removed 5 bases from V and 5 bases from J, with 18 bases in between. Here the CDR3 DNA reads TGTGCCAGCAGCCCCACGGGGGGGCAAGGATATGGCTACACCTTC. This translates into CASSPTGGQGYGYTF.